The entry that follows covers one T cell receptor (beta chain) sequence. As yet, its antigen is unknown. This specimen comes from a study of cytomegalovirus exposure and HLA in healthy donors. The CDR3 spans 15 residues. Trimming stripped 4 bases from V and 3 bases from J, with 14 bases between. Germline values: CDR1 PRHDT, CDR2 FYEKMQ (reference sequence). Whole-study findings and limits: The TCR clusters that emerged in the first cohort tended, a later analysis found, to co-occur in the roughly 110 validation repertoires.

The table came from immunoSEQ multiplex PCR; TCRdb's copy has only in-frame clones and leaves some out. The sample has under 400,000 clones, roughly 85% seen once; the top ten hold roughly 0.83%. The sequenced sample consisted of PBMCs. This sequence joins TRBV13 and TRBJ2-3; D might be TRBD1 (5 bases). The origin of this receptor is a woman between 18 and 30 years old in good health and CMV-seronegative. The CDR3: CASSSPSRVTDTQYF. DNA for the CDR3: TGTGCCAGCAGCTCCCCATCCAGGGTTACAGATACGCAGTATTTT.